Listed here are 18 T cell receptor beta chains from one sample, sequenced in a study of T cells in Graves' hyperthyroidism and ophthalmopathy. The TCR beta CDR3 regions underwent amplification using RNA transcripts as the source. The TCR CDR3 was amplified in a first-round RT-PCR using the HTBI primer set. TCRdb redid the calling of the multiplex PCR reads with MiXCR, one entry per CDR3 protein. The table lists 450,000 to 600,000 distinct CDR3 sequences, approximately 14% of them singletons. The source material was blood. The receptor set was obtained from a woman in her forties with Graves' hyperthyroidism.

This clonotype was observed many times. The CDR3 region has the DNA TGCAGTGCTGGGCGGGAAATTGGGGCCTACGAGCAGTACTTC. It is translated as CSAGREIGAYEQYF. The gene calls are TRBV20-1 and TRBJ2-7; the D gene is possibly TRBD2 (6 bases). The CDR3 is 14 residues long. Germline CDR1 reads DFQATT; CDR2 reads SNEGSKA (reference sequence). Trimming pared 5 bases from V and 2 bases from J, leaving 16 bases between.

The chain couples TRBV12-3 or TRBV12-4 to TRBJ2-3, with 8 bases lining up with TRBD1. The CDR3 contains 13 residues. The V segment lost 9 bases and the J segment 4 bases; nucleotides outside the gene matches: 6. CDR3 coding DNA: TGTGCCAGTCAACCAGGGGGCGCAGATACGCAGTATTTT. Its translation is CASQPGGADTQYF.

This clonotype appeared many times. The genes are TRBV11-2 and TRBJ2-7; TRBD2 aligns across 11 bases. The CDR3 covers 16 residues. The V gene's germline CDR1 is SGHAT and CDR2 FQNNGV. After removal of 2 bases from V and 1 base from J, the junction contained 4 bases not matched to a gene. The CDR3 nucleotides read TGTGCCAGCAGCTTACTAGCGGGAGGAAGGTCCTACGAGCAGTACTTC. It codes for CASSLLAGGRSYEQYF.

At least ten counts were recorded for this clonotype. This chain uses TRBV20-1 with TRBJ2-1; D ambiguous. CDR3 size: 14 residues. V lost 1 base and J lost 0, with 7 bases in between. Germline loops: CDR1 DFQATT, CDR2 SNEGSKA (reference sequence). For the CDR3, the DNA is TGCAGTGCTAGAGGGAAGAGCTCCTACAATGAGCAGTTCTTC. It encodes CSARGKSSYNEQFF.

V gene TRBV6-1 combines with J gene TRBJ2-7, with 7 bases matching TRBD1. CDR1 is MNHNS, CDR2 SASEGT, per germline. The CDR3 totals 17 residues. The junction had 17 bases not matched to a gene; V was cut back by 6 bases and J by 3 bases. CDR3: CASSSLPRTGTFYEQYF. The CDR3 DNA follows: TGTGCCAGCAGCTCACTACCCCGGACAGGAACCTTCTACGAGCAGTACTTC.

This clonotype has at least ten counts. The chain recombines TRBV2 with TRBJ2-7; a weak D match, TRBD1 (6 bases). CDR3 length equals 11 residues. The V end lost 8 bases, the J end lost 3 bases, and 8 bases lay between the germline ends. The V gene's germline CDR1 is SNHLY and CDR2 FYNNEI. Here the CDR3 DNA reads TGTGCCAGCCTCAGGGGCTACGAGCAGTACTTC. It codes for CASLRGYEQYF.

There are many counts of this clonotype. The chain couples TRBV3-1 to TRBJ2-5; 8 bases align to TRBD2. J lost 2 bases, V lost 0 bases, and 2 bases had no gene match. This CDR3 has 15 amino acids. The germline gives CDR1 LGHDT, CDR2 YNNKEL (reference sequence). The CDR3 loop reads CASSQDTSGQETQYF. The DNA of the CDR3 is TGTGCCAGCAGCCAAGACACTAGCGGACAAGAGACCCAGTACTTC.

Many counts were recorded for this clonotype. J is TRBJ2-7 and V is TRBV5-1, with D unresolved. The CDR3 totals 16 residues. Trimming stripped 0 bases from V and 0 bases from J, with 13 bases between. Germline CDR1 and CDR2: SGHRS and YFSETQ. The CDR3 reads CASSLASGRSSYEQYF. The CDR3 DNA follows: TGCGCCAGCAGCTTGGCCTCCGGCAGGAGCTCCTACGAGCAGTACTTC.

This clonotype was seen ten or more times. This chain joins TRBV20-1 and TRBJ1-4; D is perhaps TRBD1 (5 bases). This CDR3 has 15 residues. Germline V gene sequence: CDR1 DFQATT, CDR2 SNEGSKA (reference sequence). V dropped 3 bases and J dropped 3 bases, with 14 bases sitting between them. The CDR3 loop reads CSARNPGKANEKLFF. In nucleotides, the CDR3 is TGCAGTGCTAGGAATCCAGGGAAGGCTAATGAAAAACTGTTTTTT.

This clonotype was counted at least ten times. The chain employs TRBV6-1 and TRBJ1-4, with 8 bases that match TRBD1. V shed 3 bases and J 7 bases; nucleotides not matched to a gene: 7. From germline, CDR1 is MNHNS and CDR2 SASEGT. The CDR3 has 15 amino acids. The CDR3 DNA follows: TGTGCCAGCAGTGAGCCGACAGGGGTCGGTGAAAAACTGTTTTTT. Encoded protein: CASSEPTGVGEKLFF.

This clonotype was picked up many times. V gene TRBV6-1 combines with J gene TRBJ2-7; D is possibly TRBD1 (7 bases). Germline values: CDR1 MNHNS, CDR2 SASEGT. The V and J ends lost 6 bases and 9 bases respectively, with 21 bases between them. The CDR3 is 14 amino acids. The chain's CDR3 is CASSKGGTVRVQYF. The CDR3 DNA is TGTGCCAGCAGCAAAGGGGGGACAGTTCGTGTGCAGTACTTC.

CDR3 protein: CASSPPSAGGQSYEQYF. CDR3 sequence (DNA): TGTGCCAGCAGCCCCCCGTCGGCGGGAGGCCAATCCTACGAGCAGTACTTC. The chain is built from TRBV7-3 and TRBJ2-7; 8 bases align to TRBD2. V lost 5 bases and J lost 1; bases outside the gene matches: 13. The CDR3 loop spans 17 amino acids. Germline CDR1 SGHTA, CDR2 FQGTGA.

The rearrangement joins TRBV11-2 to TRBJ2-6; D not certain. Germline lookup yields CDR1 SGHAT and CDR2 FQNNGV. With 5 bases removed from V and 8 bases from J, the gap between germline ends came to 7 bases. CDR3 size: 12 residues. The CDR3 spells CASSPSPNVLTF. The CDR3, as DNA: TGTGCCAGCAGCCCCTCCCCCAACGTCCTGACTTTC.

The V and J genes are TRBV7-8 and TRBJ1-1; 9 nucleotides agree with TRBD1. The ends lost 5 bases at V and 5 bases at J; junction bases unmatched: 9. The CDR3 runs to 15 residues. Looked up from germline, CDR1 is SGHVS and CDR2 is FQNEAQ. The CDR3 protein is CASSLLTGGMTEAFF. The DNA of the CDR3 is TGTGCCAGCAGCCTATTAACAGGGGGCATGACTGAAGCTTTCTTT. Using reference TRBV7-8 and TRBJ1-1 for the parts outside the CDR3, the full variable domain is GAGVSQSPRYKVAKRGQDVALRCDPISGHVSLFWYQQALGQGPEFLTYFQNEAQLDKSGLPSDRFFAERPEGSVSTLKIQRTQQEDSAVYLCASSLLTGGMTEAFFGQGTRLTVV.

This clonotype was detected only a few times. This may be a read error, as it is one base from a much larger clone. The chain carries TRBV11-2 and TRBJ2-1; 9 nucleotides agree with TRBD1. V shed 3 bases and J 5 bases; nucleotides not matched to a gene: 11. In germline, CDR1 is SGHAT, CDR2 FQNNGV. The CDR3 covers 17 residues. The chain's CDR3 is CASSFLTGTGTHNEQFF. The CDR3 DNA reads TGTGCCAGCAGCTTCCTAACTGGGACAGGGACACACAATGAGCAGTTCTTC.

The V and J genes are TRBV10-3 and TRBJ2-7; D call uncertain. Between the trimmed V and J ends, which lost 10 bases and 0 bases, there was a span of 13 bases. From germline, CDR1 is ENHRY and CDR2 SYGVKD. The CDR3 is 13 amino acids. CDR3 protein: CATYSLSSYEQYF. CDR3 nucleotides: TGTGCCACCTACTCGCTCAGCTCCTACGAGCAGTACTTC.

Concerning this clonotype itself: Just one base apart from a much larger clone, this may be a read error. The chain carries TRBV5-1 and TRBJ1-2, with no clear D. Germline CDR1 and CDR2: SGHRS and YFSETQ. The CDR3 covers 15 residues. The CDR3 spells CTSSRSLKLDYGYTF. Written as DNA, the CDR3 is TGCACCAGCAGCCGGTCCCTTAAGTTGGACTATGGCTACACCTTC.

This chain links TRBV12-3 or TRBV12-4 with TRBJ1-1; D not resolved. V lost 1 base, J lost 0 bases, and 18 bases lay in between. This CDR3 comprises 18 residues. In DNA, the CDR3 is TGTGCCAGCAGTTTAGTTACGGGTCTCGTCGCTCTGAACACTGAAGCTTTCTTT. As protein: CASSLVTGLVALNTEAFF.